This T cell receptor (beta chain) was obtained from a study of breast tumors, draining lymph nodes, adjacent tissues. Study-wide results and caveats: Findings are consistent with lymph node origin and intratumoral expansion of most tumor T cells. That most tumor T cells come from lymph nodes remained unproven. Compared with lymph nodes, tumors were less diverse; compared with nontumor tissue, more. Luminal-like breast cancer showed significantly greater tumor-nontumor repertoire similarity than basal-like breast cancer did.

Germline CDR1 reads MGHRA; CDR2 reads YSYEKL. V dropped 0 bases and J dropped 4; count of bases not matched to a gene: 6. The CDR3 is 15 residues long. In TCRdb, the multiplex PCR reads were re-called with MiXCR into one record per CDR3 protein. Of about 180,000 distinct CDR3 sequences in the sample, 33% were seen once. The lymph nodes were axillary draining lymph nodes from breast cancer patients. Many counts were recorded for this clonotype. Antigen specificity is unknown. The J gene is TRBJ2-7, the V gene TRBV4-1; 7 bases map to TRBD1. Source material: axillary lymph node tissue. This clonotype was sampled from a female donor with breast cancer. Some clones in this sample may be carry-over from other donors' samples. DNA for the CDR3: TGCGCCAGCAGCCAAGAAGACAGGGTAAAGTACGAGCAGTACTTC. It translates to CASSQEDRVKYEQYF.